Presented here are 21 T cell receptor beta chains from one specimen sequenced in a study of blood T cell repertoires in COVID-19. Clones were sequenced by immunoSEQ multiplex PCR, and TCRdb holds only the in-frame ones, with some missing. The sample holds hundreds of thousands of clones, 80% to 90% seen once. The sequencing sample was made of peripheral blood. These receptors were taken from a woman between 55 and 75 years old with COVID-19, enrolled during active disease.

The rearrangement uses TRBV24-1 and TRBJ1-6; TRBD1 aligns across 8 bases. The CDR3 totals 20 residues. V trimming: 5 bases; J trimming: 1 base; junction bases outside the gene matches: 15. In germline, CDR1 is KGHDR, CDR2 SFDVKD. CDR3 loop: CATSAPGPGQGLSYNSPLHF. CDR3 bases: TGTGCCACCAGTGCGCCAGGCCCCGGACAGGGTTTGTCCTATAATTCACCCCTCCACTTT.

The rearrangement links TRBV19 to TRBJ2-7, with 7 bases lining up with TRBD1. CDR3 length: 14 residues. CDR1 is LNHDA and CDR2 is SQIVND in the germline V gene (reference sequence). V lost 3 bases and J lost 2; bases outside the gene matches: 4. The CDR3 DNA is TGTGCCAGTAGTATCCGACAGGGACCCTACGAGCAGTACTTC. This gives the protein CASSIRQGPYEQYF. Looking up the rest from reference TRBV19 and TRBJ2-7 gives the full variable domain: DGGITQSPKYLFRKEGQNVTLSCEQNLNHDAMYWYRQDPGQGLRLIYYSQIVNDFQKGDIAEGYSVSREKKESFPLTVTSAQKNPTAFYLCASSIRQGPYEQYFGPGTRLTVT.

The chain recombines TRBV10-3 with TRBJ1-4; D possibly corresponds to TRBD1 (6 bases). Deletions cut 3 bases from V and 0 bases from J, with 11 bases between. The germline V gene has CDR1 ENHRY and CDR2 SYGVKD. This CDR3 region has 16 residues. The CDR3 DNA sequence: TGTGCCATCAGTGATTTGTCAGGGGCAACTAATGAAAAACTGTTTTTT. The encoded protein is CAISDLSGATNEKLFF.

The table lists this clone with a few counts. The chain has TRBV6-2 or TRBV6-3 and TRBJ1-2, with 9 nucleotides matching TRBD1. This CDR3 region has 15 residues. With V trimmed by 5 bases and J by 0 bases, 4 bases remained unmatched. Germline V gene data show CDR1 as MNHEY and CDR2 as SVGEGT. CDR3 sequence (DNA): TGTGCCAGCAGTCGGACAGGGGCTTCTAACTATGGCTACACCTTC. Its translation is CASSRTGASNYGYTF.

This clone has just one count. V usage is TRBV18 and J usage is TRBJ1-5, with a tentative D call TRBD1 (5 bases). V gave up 1 base and J gave up 6 bases, with 13 bases separating them. The CDR3 runs to 15 residues. CDR1 and CDR2 (germline): KGHSH, LQKENI. CDR3 region: CASSPQAQGGQPQHF. CDR3 nucleotides: TGTGCCAGCTCACCACAGGCCCAGGGTGGTCAGCCCCAGCATTTT.

This chain joins TRBV20-1 and TRBJ1-2; D unresolved. The V gene's germline CDR1 is DFQATT and CDR2 SNEGSKA (reference sequence). Trimming removed 3 bases at V and 6 bases at J, with 11 bases between. The CDR3 extends over 12 amino acids. The CDR3 sequence is CSASVGSHGYTF. The CDR3 DNA follows: TGCAGTGCTAGTGTGGGGAGCCATGGCTACACCTTC.

The chain couples TRBV9 to TRBJ2-3, with 8 bases aligning to TRBD2. CDR3 length: 14 residues. After removal of 4 bases from V and 5 bases from J, the junction contained 6 bases not matched to a gene. Germline CDR1 is SGDLS and CDR2 is YYNGEE. DNA of the CDR3: TGTGCCAGCAGCCGGGAGGGGCTCGTAGATACGCAGTATTTT. Its protein is CASSREGLVDTQYF.

The chain joins TRBV5-6 to TRBJ2-7, with D possibly TRBD1 on 6 matching bases. Germline CDR1 SGHDT, CDR2 YYEEEE. V was pared by 2 bases and J by 6 bases, with 9 bases between. The CDR3 runs 12 residues. As DNA, the CDR3 is TGTGCCAGCAGCTTACTAGGGGGCGAGCAGTACTTC. Its translation is CASSLLGGEQYF.

V gene TRBV4-2 combines with J gene TRBJ2-5; TRBD1 matches 7 bases. The CDR3 spans 15 residues. Germline values: CDR1 LGHNA, CDR2 YNFKEQ. Unmatched junction bases numbered 8, after V lost 5 bases and J lost 2 bases. Here the CDR3 reads CASSNGGQTQETQYF. The CDR3, as DNA: TGTGCCAGCAGCAATGGGGGACAGACTCAAGAGACCCAGTACTTC.

The rearrangement joins TRBV5-4 to TRBJ1-6; the match to TRBD1 covers 7 bases. This CDR3 spans 16 amino acids. The trim removed 0 bases at V and 10 bases at J, leaving 10 bases unmatched. The germline gives CDR1 SGHNT, CDR2 YYREEE (reference sequence). CDR3 nucleotides: TGTGCCAGCAGCTTGGCGAACAGGGGTAGTCAATCACCCCTCCACTTT. Its translation: CASSLANRGSQSPLHF.

The genes are TRBV4-2 and TRBJ2-5; 11 bases map to TRBD2. The CDR3 consists of 20 residues. Germline V lookup: CDR1 LGHNA, CDR2 YNFKEQ. V trimming: 2 bases; J trimming: 0 bases; junction bases outside the gene matches: 14. In DNA, the CDR3 is TGTGCCAGCAGCCAAAAAGTTGCTAGCGGGGGGATGATGTACCAAGAGACCCAGTACTTC. Protein: CASSQKVASGGMMYQETQYF.

The V gene is TRBV11-2, the J gene TRBJ1-3, with D perhaps TRBD1 (5 bases). The V end was cut by 4 bases, the J end by 4 bases, with 14 bases between. From germline, CDR1 is SGHAT and CDR2 FQNNGV. This CDR3 is built from 15 residues. The CDR3 bases are TGTGCCAGCAGCTGGACACAGGTCGCCGGAAACACCATATATTTT. This sequence encodes CASSWTQVAGNTIYF.

V usage is TRBV14 and J usage is TRBJ2-7; tentatively, D is TRBD2 (5 bases). This CDR3 has 17 residues. Germline CDR1 reads SGHDN; CDR2 reads FVKESK. V was shortened by 0 bases and J by 0 bases, with 15 bases between the two germline ends. CDR3 region: CASSQDSPASFSYEQYF. CDR3 coding DNA: TGTGCCAGCAGCCAAGATAGCCCTGCTAGCTTCTCCTACGAGCAGTACTTC.

V is TRBV28 and J is TRBJ2-3; possibly TRBD1 for D (6 bases). The CDR3 spans 15 residues. V lost 2 bases and J lost 3, with 12 bases in between. CDR1 is MDHEN and CDR2 is SYDVKM in the germline V gene. The CDR3 reads CASSLRGQPTDTQYF. CDR3 DNA sequence: TGTGCCAGCAGTTTACGAGGACAGCCAACAGATACGCAGTATTTT.

V and J are TRBV20-1 and TRBJ1-2; 7 nucleotides align to TRBD1. The CDR3 consists of 11 residues. J was trimmed by 8 bases and V by 6 bases; bases with no gene match: 6. CDR1 is DFQATT, CDR2 SNEGSKA, per germline (reference sequence). The CDR3 coding sequence is TGCAGTGCGCAACAGGGGAAAGGCTACACCTTC. Amino acid sequence: CSAQQGKGYTF.

V gene TRBV7-2 combines with J gene TRBJ2-7; D perhaps matches TRBD2 (5 bases). The CDR3 loop spans 17 amino acids. Trimming pared 5 bases from V and 0 bases from J, leaving 20 bases between. Germline values: CDR1 SGHTA, CDR2 FQGNSA. The CDR3 coding sequence is TGTGCCAGCAGCCCCGGATTCTTGAGGGTAAGCTCCTACGAGCAGTACTTC. Its protein is CASSPGFLRVSSYEQYF.

V and J are TRBV5-1 and TRBJ2-3; possible D gene TRBD2, 7 bases. CDR3 size: 15 residues. Germline V gene data show CDR1 as SGHRS and CDR2 as YFSETQ. The V and J ends lost 0 bases and 4 bases respectively, with 12 bases between them. This CDR3 is CASSLVAGASDTQYF. In DNA form, the CDR3 reads TGCGCCAGCAGCTTGGTGGCGGGGGCATCAGATACGCAGTATTTT.

In DNA form, the CDR3 reads TGCGCCAGCAGCTTGGGGACAGGGCACTCTGGAAACACCATATATTTT. Its translation is CASSLGTGHSGNTIYF. The chain joins TRBV5-1 to TRBJ1-3, with 8 nucleotides matching TRBD1. V was pared by 0 bases and J by 0 bases, with 2 bases of the junction left unmatched. CDR1 is SGHRS and CDR2 is YFSETQ in the germline V gene. The CDR3 has 16 amino acids.

The J gene is TRBJ1-3, the V gene TRBV30, with D unclear. Germline V lookup: CDR1 GTSNPN, CDR2 SVGIG (reference sequence). The CDR3 totals 16 residues. V was clipped by 5 bases and J by 0 bases, with 17 bases between them. This CDR3 reads CAWGRFLAHSGNTIYF. CDR3 nucleotides: TGTGCCTGGGGGAGGTTTTTGGCTCACTCTGGAAACACCATATATTTT.

The chain employs TRBV4-2 and TRBJ2-3; 8 bases map to TRBD1. The CDR3 has 17 residues. Per the germline V gene, CDR1 is LGHNA and CDR2 is YNFKEQ. J gave up 0 bases and V 4 bases, and 9 bases lay outside the gene matches. The CDR3 is CASSLRTGMSSTDTQYF. The CDR3 DNA sequence: TGTGCCAGCAGCCTAAGGACAGGGATGTCTAGCACAGATACGCAGTATTTT.

Only a few counts were recorded for this clone. The genes are TRBV6-5 and TRBJ1-2; possible D gene TRBD1, 5 bases. Trimming removed 0 bases at V and 8 bases at J, with 16 bases between. CDR1 MNHEY and CDR2 SVGAGI come from the germline V gene. The CDR3 has 15 amino acids. The CDR3 loop is CASSYSEWGTLGYTF. Written as DNA, the CDR3 is TGTGCCAGCAGTTACTCAGAGTGGGGGACTCTGGGCTACACCTTC.